This TCR beta chain was recorded in a study of cytomegalovirus exposure and HLA in healthy donors. Findings of the study overall: Investigators reported 150 to 200 TCR beta chains as tied to cytomegalovirus. Rarity held for most TCR sequences, but there were some public TCRs that occurred in many donors.

Primers: 60 Vbeta forward and 13 Jbeta reverse. Source study methods: In a later analysis, of 80 million to 90 million unique beta chains, 9 million to 11 million appeared in at least two donors. Sequenced by immunoSEQ multiplex PCR; TCRdb stores in-frame clones only, minus some. V, J and clone size were drawn from that table, and D and trimming were deduced from the DNA. The sample gives around 150,000 clones, about 79% of which show up once; under 0.8% is in the top ten. Those who donated were healthy bone marrow donors. Remarks on this clone: What it recognizes is unknown.

The CDR3 runs 14 residues. The germline V gene encodes CDR1 SGHTA and CDR2 FQGNSA. The V end lost 5 bases, the J end lost 4 bases, and 14 bases lay between the germline ends. This clonotype was sampled from a male donor in good health and CMV-seronegative. Sequences were obtained from PBMCs. This chain joins TRBV7-2 and TRBJ1-2; D is undetermined. The chain's CDR3 is CASSPEGIGYGYTF. CDR3 nucleotide sequence: TGTGCCAGCAGCCCAGAGGGTATAGGCTATGGCTACACCTTC.